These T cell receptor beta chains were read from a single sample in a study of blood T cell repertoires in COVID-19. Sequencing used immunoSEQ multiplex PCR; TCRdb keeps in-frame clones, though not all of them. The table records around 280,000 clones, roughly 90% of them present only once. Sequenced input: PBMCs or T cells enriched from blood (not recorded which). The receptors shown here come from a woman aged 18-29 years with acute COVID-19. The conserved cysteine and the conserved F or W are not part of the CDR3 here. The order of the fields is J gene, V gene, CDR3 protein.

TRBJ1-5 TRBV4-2 ASTPDRVGSNQPQH
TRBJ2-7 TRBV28 ASLRGAISEQY
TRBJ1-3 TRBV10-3 AISRAKGSGNTIY
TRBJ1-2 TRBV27 ASSPRQGTFYGYT
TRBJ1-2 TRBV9 ASSVAGEAGYGYT
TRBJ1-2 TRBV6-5 ASTLGPGGPYGYT
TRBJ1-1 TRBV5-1 ASSLPGTGSTEAF
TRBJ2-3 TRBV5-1 ASSLDRAFGTDTQY
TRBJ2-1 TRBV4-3 ASSQGYGAGEVRYNEQF
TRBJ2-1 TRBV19 ASRHSGRGVYNEQF
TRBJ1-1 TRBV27 ASSLTPPARGGDTEAF
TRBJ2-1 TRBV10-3 AISEDGYSSYNEQF
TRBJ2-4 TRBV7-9 ASTRLGAGSKNIQY
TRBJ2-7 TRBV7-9 ASSLQGHEQY
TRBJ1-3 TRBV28 ASSLGGTHSGNTIY
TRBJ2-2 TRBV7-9 AGSGVNTGELF
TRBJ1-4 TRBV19 ASSAAGTSNEKLF
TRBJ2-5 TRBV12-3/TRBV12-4 ASRSGRETQY
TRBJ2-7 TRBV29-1 SVEDRTYEQY
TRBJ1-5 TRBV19 ASTGAGDQPQH
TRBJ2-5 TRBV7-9 ASSLVTAQETQY
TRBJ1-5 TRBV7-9 ASSFSDSNQPQH
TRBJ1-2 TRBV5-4 ASSRDLDRGEDYT
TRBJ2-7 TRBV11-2 ASSLTGSSYEQY
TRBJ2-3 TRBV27 ASSNFGGSTDTQY
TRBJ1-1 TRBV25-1 ASSDPYMGNTEAF
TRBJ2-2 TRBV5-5 ASRETGATNTGELF
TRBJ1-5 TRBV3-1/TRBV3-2 ASSQDQWQPQH
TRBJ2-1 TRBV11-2 ASSLTSLAGFNEQF